The clone carrying this TCR beta chain occurred a few times. No antigen is known for it. CDR3 regions were amplified by Arm-PCR using iRepertoire HTBI primers to build TCR beta libraries. MiXCR, applied by TCRdb to the multiplex PCR reads, yields one record per CDR3 protein. This table holds about 620,000 distinct CDR3 sequences, 15% to 20% found once. Documented time point: newly diagnosed GD, antithyroid drugs for less than 3 months. PBMC RNA was the source of the TCR library. These data come from a study of regulatory T cells in long-lasting Graves disease. Germline V gene sequence: CDR1 LNHDA, CDR2 SQIVND (reference sequence). The CDR3 runs to 15 residues. V was pared by 6 bases and J by 1 base, with 15 bases between. The study, taken as a whole, reports: New patients shared 750 to 1,000 public clonotypes, and persistent patients shared more, with about 2,500.

This same sample was also taken into another study, of T cells in Graves' hyperthyroidism and ophthalmopathy.

The chain has TRBV19 and TRBJ1-1; no definite D call. The origin of this receptor is a woman in her twenties or thirties with Graves disease. Sample: peripheral blood mononuclear cells (PBMCs), taken at new diagnosis, from a patient treated with antithyroid drugs. CDR3 sequence: CASRYGVARNTEAFF. CDR3 nucleotide sequence: TGTGCCAGTAGGTATGGGGTGGCAAGGAACACTGAAGCTTTCTTT.